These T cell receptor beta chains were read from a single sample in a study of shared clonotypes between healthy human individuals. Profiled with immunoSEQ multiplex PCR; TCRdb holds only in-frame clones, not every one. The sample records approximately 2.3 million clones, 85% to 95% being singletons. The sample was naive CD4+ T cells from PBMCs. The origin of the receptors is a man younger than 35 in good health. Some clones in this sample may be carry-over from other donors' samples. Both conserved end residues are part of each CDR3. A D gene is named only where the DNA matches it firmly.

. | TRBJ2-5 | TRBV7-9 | TGTGCCAGCAGCCCGCGTGCGGGGCTAGAGACCCAGTACTTC | CASSPRAGLETQYF
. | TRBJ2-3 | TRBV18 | TGTGCCAGCTCACCCCCAGGTAGGGGTGGTACAGATACGCAGTATTTT | CASSPPGRGGTDTQYF
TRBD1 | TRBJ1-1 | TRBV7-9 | TGTGCCAGCCGTGTGGGCGCGACAGGGGGTGGGGTACGAACTGAAGCTTTCTTT | CASRVGATGGGVRTEAFF
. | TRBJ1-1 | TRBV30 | TGTGCCTGGAGTTCGCAACTGGCTGAAGCTTTCTTT | CAWSSQLAEAFF
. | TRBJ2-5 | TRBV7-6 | TGTGCCAGCAGCACTCATGGTCGGGAGACCCAGTACTTC | CASSTHGRETQYF
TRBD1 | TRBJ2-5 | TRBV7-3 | TGTGCCAGCAGTGAGGGGGCGGAAGAGACCCAGTACTTC | CASSEGAEETQYF
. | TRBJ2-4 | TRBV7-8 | TGTGCCAGCAGCCCAGGCCTAGTTCAGTACTTC | CASSPGLVQYF
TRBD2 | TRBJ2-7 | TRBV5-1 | TGCGCCAGCAGCTATCGATCGACTAGCGGGACCCCCTACGAGCAGTACTTC | CASSYRSTSGTPYEQYF
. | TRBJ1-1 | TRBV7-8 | TGTGCCAGCAGCCCCCGAGGGGGGAAGAGGAGCACTGAAGCTTTCTTT | CASSPRGGKRSTEAFF
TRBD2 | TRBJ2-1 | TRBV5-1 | TGCGCCAGCAGCCTCCGACTAGCGGGGTACAATGAGCAGTTCTTC | CASSLRLAGYNEQFF
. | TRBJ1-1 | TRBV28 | TGTGCCAGCTGGGGGGCGTACACTGAAGCTTTCTTT | CASWGAYTEAFF
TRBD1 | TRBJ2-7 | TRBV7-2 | TGTGCCAGCAGCAGGGACAGGGCATCTACCTACGAGCAGTACTTC | CASSRDRASTYEQYF
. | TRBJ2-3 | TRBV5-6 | TGTGCCAGCAGCTGGGAGGTCACAGATACGCAGTATTTT | CASSWEVTDTQYF
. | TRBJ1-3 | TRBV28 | TGTGCCAGCAGTTTAGGGGGAGGGAGTGGAAACACCATATATTTT | CASSLGGGSGNTIYF
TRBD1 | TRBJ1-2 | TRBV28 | TGTGCCAGCAGTTCAAGGAAGGGGGCGGACTATGGCTACACCTTC | CASSSRKGADYGYTF
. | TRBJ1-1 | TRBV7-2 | TGTGCCAGCAGCTCCTTCGGGGCTGAAGCTTTCTTT | CASSSFGAEAFF
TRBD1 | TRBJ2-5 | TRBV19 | TGTGCCAGTAGTACCGGACAGGGGGAGGAGACCCAGTACTTC | CASSTGQGEETQYF
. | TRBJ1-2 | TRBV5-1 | TGCGCCAGCAGCTTGGGAGGAGCAGGGACTAACTATGGCTACACCTTC | CASSLGGAGTNYGYTF
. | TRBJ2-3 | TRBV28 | TGTGCCAGCGGACACGGGAGACGAGTTGGTGCAGATACGCAGTATTTT | CASGHGRRVGADTQYF
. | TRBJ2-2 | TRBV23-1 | TGCGCCAGCAGTCAATACGGCCTAACGAGAGCCGGGGAGCTGTTTTTT | CASSQYGLTRAGELFF
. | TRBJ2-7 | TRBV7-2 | TGTGCCAGCAGCTTCGGCCCTAGAAGCGGTTCTTCCTACGAGCAGTACTTC | CASSFGPRSGSSYEQYF
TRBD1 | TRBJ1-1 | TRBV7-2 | TGTGCCAGCAGCCGACCCGGACAGGTGGCCACTGAAGCTTTCTTT | CASSRPGQVATEAFF
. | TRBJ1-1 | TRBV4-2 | TGTGCCAGCAGCCAAGTTGTGGGGACTGAAGCTTTCTTT | CASSQVVGTEAFF
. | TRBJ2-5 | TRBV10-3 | TGTGCCATCAGCTCCCCAGTACCGCCCCAAGAGACCCAGTACTTC | CAISSPVPPQETQYF
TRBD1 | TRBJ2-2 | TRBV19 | TGTGCCAGTAGTCCCCGACAGGGGGGCCTGTTTTTT | CASSPRQGGLFF
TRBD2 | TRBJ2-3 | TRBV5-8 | TGTGCCAGCAGCCGTCCCCTAGCGGGAGTGGATACGCAGTATTTT | CASSRPLAGVDTQYF
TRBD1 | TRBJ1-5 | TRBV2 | TGTGCCAGCAACGGTTTGAAGGGGGCGATCTATCAGCCCCAGCATTTT | CASNGLKGAIYQPQHF
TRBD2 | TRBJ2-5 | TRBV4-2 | TGTGCCAGCAGCCAAGTCGGGACTAGCGGGAACCAAGAGACCCAGTACTTC | CASSQVGTSGNQETQYF
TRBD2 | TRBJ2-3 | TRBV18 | TGTGCCAGCTCACCACCCCTGGGTAGCGGGAGCACAGATACGCAGTATTTT | CASSPPLGSGSTDTQYF
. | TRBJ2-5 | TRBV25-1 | TGTGCCAGCAGGGGGCATGGGATGCGGGAGACCCAGTACTTC | CASRGHGMRETQYF
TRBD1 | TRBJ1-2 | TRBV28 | TGTGCCAGCAGTGCGCCGGGACAGGGGAGGGATGGCTACACCTTC | CASSAPGQGRDGYTF
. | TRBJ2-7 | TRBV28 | TGTGCCAGCAGTCCCCTCCGGTCGGGTGGGGGGTACGAGCAGTACTTC | CASSPLRSGGGYEQYF
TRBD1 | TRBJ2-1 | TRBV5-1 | TGCGCCAGCAGCTCACCGGACAGGTACAATGAGCAGTTCTTC | CASSSPDRYNEQFF